This T cell receptor (beta chain) was sequenced during a study of blood T cell repertoires in COVID-19. Study-wide background: Researchers got acute and convalescent COVID-19 samples from the United States, Italy and Spain. T cells, B-cell-depleted T cells, or PBMCs provided the cDNA or gDNA that served as material.

The authors' processing: Reference gene primer amplification yielded estimated nucleated cell counts. Clones were read by immunoSEQ multiplex PCR, and TCRdb kept only the in-frame ones, dropping some. From that table come the V and J calls and clone size; the DNA was used to work out D and trimming. This table holds about 50,000 clones, roughly 82% found once. The CDR3 contains 17 residues. V lost 4 bases and J lost 0, with 16 bases in between. Germline loops: CDR1 SGHAT, CDR2 FQNNGV. This sequence originates from a woman aged 60 to 75 with acute or convalescent COVID-19. The chain carries TRBV11-2 and TRBJ2-1; D perhaps matches TRBD1 (6 bases). Sequenced: peripheral blood. Here the CDR3 reads CASSSSTGQPSYNEQFF. The CDR3 nucleotides are TGTGCCAGCAGCTCGTCAACCGGACAGCCCTCCTACAATGAGCAGTTCTTC.